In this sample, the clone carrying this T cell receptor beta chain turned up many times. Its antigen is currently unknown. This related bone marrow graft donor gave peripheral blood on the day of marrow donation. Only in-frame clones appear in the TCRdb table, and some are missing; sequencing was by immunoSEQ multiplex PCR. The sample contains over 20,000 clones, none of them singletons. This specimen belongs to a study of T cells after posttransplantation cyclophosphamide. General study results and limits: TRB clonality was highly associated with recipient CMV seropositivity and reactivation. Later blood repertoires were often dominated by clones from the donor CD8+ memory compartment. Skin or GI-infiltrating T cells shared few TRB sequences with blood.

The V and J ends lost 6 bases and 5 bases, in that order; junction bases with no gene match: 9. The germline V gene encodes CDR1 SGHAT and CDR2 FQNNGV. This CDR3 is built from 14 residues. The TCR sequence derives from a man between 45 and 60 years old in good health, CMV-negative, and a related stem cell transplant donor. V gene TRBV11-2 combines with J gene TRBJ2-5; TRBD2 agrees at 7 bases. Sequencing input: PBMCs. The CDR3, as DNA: TGTGCCAGCAGAAGTGGGGTGGGGGGGGAGACCCAGTACTTC. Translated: CASRSGVGGETQYF.